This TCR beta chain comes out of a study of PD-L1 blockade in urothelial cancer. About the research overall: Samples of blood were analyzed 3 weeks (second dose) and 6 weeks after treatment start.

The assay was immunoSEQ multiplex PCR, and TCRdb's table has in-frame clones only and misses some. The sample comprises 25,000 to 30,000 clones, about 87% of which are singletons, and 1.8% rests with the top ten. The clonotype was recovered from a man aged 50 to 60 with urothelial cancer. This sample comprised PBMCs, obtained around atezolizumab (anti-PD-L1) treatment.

CDR3 nucleotides: TGTGCCAGTGACAGGGGGAGCAATCAGCCCCAGCATTTT. Protein: CASDRGSNQPQHF. This rearrangement joins TRBV19 to TRBJ1-5, with 9 bases lining up with TRBD1. Germline loops: CDR1 LNHDA, CDR2 SQIVND (reference sequence). J gave up 1 base and V 8 bases, and 0 bases lay outside the gene matches. The length of the CDR3 is 13 residues.